One sample yielded the 15 T cell receptor beta chains listed below, sequenced in a study of blood T cell repertoires in COVID-19. This table comes from immunoSEQ multiplex PCR, and its TCRdb copy is limited to in-frame clones, with some not included. The data hold roughly 200,000 clones, with approximately 85% observed a single time. The material sequenced was peripheral blood. The receptors come from a human donor with active or convalescent COVID-19. The donor label of this sample is uncertain.

The rearrangement joins TRBV2 to TRBJ1-1; 9 bases align to TRBD1. Losses at the gene ends were 8 bases for V and 2 bases for J; bases not matched to a gene: 6. Germline loops: CDR1 SNHLY, CDR2 FYNNEI. CDR3 length: 14 residues. The CDR3 spells CASLPGQGNTEAFF. The CDR3 nucleotides read TGTGCCAGCCTACCGGGACAGGGTAACACTGAAGCTTTCTTT.

This chain uses TRBV4-1 with TRBJ2-1; maybe TRBD2 (5 bases). CDR1 MGHRA and CDR2 YSYEKL come from the germline V gene. Trimming took 0 bases from V and 8 from J, leaving 20 bases between them. The CDR3 sequence is 17 residues long. CDR3 amino acids: CASSQESPSISVDEQFF. The CDR3 region has the DNA TGCGCCAGCAGCCAAGAATCGCCTAGCATCTCGGTCGATGAGCAGTTCTTC.

CDR3 region: CASTTSGRGTGELFF. CDR3 nucleotides: TGTGCCAGTACCACTAGCGGGAGAGGGACCGGGGAGCTGTTTTTT. The chain employs TRBV19 and TRBJ2-2; 11 nucleotides agree with TRBD2. After removal of 7 bases from V and 5 bases from J, the junction contained 6 bases not matched to a gene. The CDR3 is 15 residues long. Germline CDR1 reads LNHDA; CDR2 reads SQIVND (reference sequence).

The rearrangement joins TRBV19 to TRBJ1-4, with D unclear. Trimming stripped 0 bases from V and 4 bases from J, with 12 bases between. The germline gives CDR1 LNHDA, CDR2 SQIVND (reference sequence). This CDR3 region has 16 residues. DNA of the CDR3: TGTGCCAGTAGTATAGATCTAGCTGACGGTAATGAAAAACTGTTTTTT. It translates to CASSIDLADGNEKLFF.

The chain recombines TRBV19 with TRBJ1-2; 10 nucleotides match TRBD1. The CDR3 has 16 amino acids. J gave up 4 bases and V 6 bases, and 11 bases lay outside the gene matches. Germline assignment: CDR1 LNHDA and CDR2 SQIVND (reference sequence). The CDR3 spells CASRSSGTGDFYGYTF. The CDR3 nucleotides are TGTGCCAGTAGATCGTCCGGGACAGGGGATTTCTATGGCTACACCTTC.

V is TRBV2 and J is TRBJ2-5; D uncertain. In germline, CDR1 is SNHLY, CDR2 FYNNEI. The CDR3 is 10 residues long. Trimming took off 7 bases at V and 5 bases at J, with 5 bases between the two ends. In DNA form, the CDR3 reads TGTGCCAGCATGTCGGAGACCCAGTACTTC. It encodes CASMSETQYF.

This chain uses TRBV5-1 with TRBJ2-5; TRBD1 might be the D (6 bases). V was clipped by 2 bases and J by 0 bases, with 11 bases between them. CDR3 length equals 15 residues. CDR1 SGHRS and CDR2 YFSETQ come from the germline V gene. For the CDR3, the DNA is TGCGCCAGCAGCTTTTACAACAGGGACCAAGAGACCCAGTACTTC. This translates into CASSFYNRDQETQYF.

The chain joins TRBV6-5 to TRBJ2-1, with 15 nucleotides matching TRBD2. CDR1 is MNHEY, CDR2 SVGAGI, per germline. This CDR3 has 15 amino acids. After removal of 9 bases from V and 8 bases from J, the junction contained 8 bases not matched to a gene. CDR3 sequence reads: CASRTSGRVSYEQFF. The CDR3 DNA reads TGTGCCAGTAGGACTAGCGGGAGGGTGAGCTATGAGCAGTTCTTC.

The chain is built from TRBV30 and TRBJ1-1, with unresolved D. V gave up 0 bases and J gave up 1 base, with 6 bases separating them. Germline-derived CDR1 and CDR2 are GTSNPN and SVGIG (reference sequence). The CDR3 sequence is 13 residues long. CDR3 sequence: CAWSVQWNTEAFF. CDR3 sequence (DNA): TGTGCCTGGAGTGTACAGTGGAACACTGAAGCTTTCTTT.

The chain carries TRBV19 and TRBJ1-5; 9 positions agree with TRBD1. Germline CDR1 LNHDA, CDR2 SQIVND (reference sequence). This CDR3 contains 15 residues. With V trimmed by 3 bases and J by 7 bases, 7 bases remained unmatched. The DNA of the CDR3 is TGTGCCAGTAGTATTCCGGACAGGGGTATGCAGCCCCAGCATTTT. Its translation is CASSIPDRGMQPQHF. Full variable domain (outside the CDR3, taken from reference TRBV19 and TRBJ1-5): DGGITQSPKYLFRKEGQNVTLSCEQNLNHDAMYWYRQDPGQGLRLIYYSQIVNDFQKGDIAEGYSVSREKKESFPLTVTSAQKNPTAFYLCASSIPDRGMQPQHFGDGTRLSIL.

This clone came up once. This chain links TRBV9 with TRBJ2-3; 7 nucleotides match TRBD2. The CDR3 runs 16 residues. V shed 4 bases, J shed 4 bases, and the junction held 12 bases outside the gene matches. CDR1 and CDR2 (germline): SGDLS, YYNGEE. DNA for the CDR3: TGTGCCAGCAGCCGTGAAGTGGGGCGGGAGTCAGATACGCAGTATTTT. It specifies CASSREVGRESDTQYF.

The chain recombines TRBV6-2 or TRBV6-3 with TRBJ1-6; D gene uncertain. The CDR3 has 16 residues. V gave up 2 bases and J gave up 8 bases, with 16 bases separating them. Germline-derived CDR1 and CDR2 are MNHEY and SVGEGT. Here the CDR3 DNA reads TGTGCCAGCAGTTACCGGCCGAGGGTCCAATATTCACCCCTCCACTTT. Protein sequence: CASSYRPRVQYSPLHF.

The V gene is TRBV7-2, the J gene TRBJ2-6, with TRBD1 matching over 10 bases. CDR1 SGHTA and CDR2 FQGNSA come from the germline V gene. This CDR3 spans 15 amino acids. J gave up 12 bases and V 5 bases, and 10 bases lay outside the gene matches. The chain's CDR3 is CASSEFPGQGTVLTF. The CDR3, as DNA: TGTGCCAGCAGCGAATTCCCGGGACAGGGGACCGTCCTGACTTTC.

This chain joins TRBV21-1 and TRBJ1-1; TRBD1, the table's D call, was not compared with the DNA. TRBV21-1 has pseudogene status. The CDR3 runs 14 residues. The CDR3 sequence: CASSARTENTEAFF. In DNA, the CDR3 is TGTGCCAGCAGCGCTCGGACAGAGAACACTGAAGCTTTCTTT.

The CDR3 is CASSLGTGGRFSSGNTIYF. DNA of the CDR3: TGCGCCAGCAGCCTGGGGACAGGGGGGAGATTTAGCTCTGGAAACACCATATATTTT. This chain joins TRBV5-1 and TRBJ1-3, with 11 nucleotides matching TRBD1. With V trimmed by 4 bases and J by 0 bases, 12 bases remained unmatched. The CDR3 sequence is 19 residues long. Germline V gene data show CDR1 as SGHRS and CDR2 as YFSETQ.